The entry below gives a single T cell receptor (beta chain) sequence along with its context. The entry originates in a study of regulatory T cells in long-lasting Graves disease. Whole-study context: Graves' patients with a new diagnosis had received antithyroid drugs under 3 months.

The CDR3 has 18 amino acids. V lost 2 bases, J lost 5 bases, and 10 bases stayed unmatched. CDR1 is KGHSH and CDR2 is LQKENI in the germline V gene. The time point is: newly diagnosed GD, antithyroid drugs for less than 3 months. RNA isolated from PBMCs was used to make the TCR library. Arm-PCR of CDR3 regions and iRepertoire HTBI primers were the basis on which TCR beta libraries were built. Using its own MiXCR run on the multiplex PCR reads, TCRdb lists one record per CDR3 protein. This sample has 350,000 to 500,000 distinct CDR3 sequences, with 14% found just once. This sample was shared with a second study, whose subject was T cells in Graves' hyperthyroidism and ophthalmopathy. This second study notes: Researchers ran a first-round RT-PCR on the TCR CDR3 using the HTBI primer set.

This TCR derives from a woman in her 50s with Graves disease. The gene calls are TRBV18 and TRBJ2-1; 12 nucleotides match TRBD1. The sample in question was peripheral blood mononuclear cells (PBMCs), obtained at new diagnosis, from a patient treated with antithyroid drugs. CDR3 loop: CASSPTPGQGAQHNEQFF. Written as DNA, the CDR3 is TGTGCCAGCTCACCAACGCCGGGACAGGGGGCGCAACACAATGAGCAGTTCTTC.